The 9 T cell receptor beta chains below come from one sample, sequenced in a study of T cell responses to AZD1222 COVID-19 vaccine. TCRdb keeps only in-frame clones here, not all; method: immunoSEQ multiplex PCR. The sample gives some 100,000 clones, about 90% of which show up once; 7.5% is in the top ten. This specimen was peripheral blood, taken on day 0 of AZD1222 vaccination. Source of these receptors: an adult in good health.

The rearrangement links TRBV7-8 to TRBJ1-1; TRBD1 is a possible D gene (5 bases). From germline, CDR1 is SGHVS and CDR2 FQNEAQ. The CDR3 runs 14 residues. V was pared by 3 bases and J by 3 bases, with 11 bases between. For the CDR3, the DNA is TGTGCCAGCAGCTTTGGGGACGTTGACACTGAAGCTTTCTTT. Amino acid sequence: CASSFGDVDTEAFF. The complete variable domain, with remaining parts taken from reference TRBV7-8 and TRBJ1-1, reads GAGVSQSPRYKVAKRGQDVALRCDPISGHVSLFWYQQALGQGPEFLTYFQNEAQLDKSGLPSDRFFAERPEGSVSTLKIQRTQQEDSAVYLCASSFGDVDTEAFFGQGTRLTVV.

The chain has TRBV9 and TRBJ1-1; 10 bases align to TRBD1. Germline V gene lookup returns CDR1 SGDLS and CDR2 YYNGEE. V lost 3 bases to trimming and J lost 0 bases; unmatched junction nucleotides: 2. The CDR3 runs 15 residues. The CDR3 region has the DNA TGTGCCAGCAGCGCCGGACAGGGGGTGAACACTGAAGCTTTCTTT. It encodes CASSAGQGVNTEAFF. The entire variable domain, with the rest obtained from reference TRBV9 and TRBJ1-1, is as follows: DSGVTQTPKHLITATGQRVTLRCSPRSGDLSVYWYQQSLDQGLQFLIQYYNGEERAKGNILERFSAQQFPDLHSELNLSSLELGDSALYFCASSAGQGVNTEAFFGQGTRLTVV.

The rearrangement uses TRBV19 and TRBJ1-1; 8 bases agree with TRBD1. V was pared by 4 bases and J by 4 bases, with 8 bases of the junction left unmatched. The CDR3 consists of 15 residues. Germline V CDR1 and CDR2: LNHDA, SQIVND (reference sequence). The chain's CDR3 is CASSTYQGAGTEAFF. DNA of the CDR3: TGTGCCAGTAGTACGTATCAGGGGGCTGGCACTGAAGCTTTCTTT.

This chain links TRBV27 with TRBJ2-2, with unresolved D. Trimming pared 2 bases from V and 0 bases from J, leaving 10 bases between. The CDR3 spans 16 residues. Germline V CDR1 and CDR2: MNHEY, SMNVEV (reference sequence). CDR3 sequence (DNA): TGTGCCAGCAGTTTAGGGTTAGCAACGAACACCGGGGAGCTGTTTTTT. Protein: CASSLGLATNTGELFF.

J is TRBJ1-5 and V is TRBV19; no reliable D call. The germline gives CDR1 LNHDA, CDR2 SQIVND (reference sequence). This CDR3 comprises 12 residues. Deletions cut 5 bases from V and 4 bases from J, with 6 bases between. For the CDR3, the DNA is TGTGCCAGTAGTTTCCTGAATCAGCCCCAGCATTTT. Translated, it gives CASSFLNQPQHF.

The chain links TRBV19 to TRBJ2-7, with 8 bases fitting TRBD1. The ends lost 5 bases at V and 2 bases at J; junction bases unmatched: 8. Germline values: CDR1 LNHDA, CDR2 SQIVND (reference sequence). CDR3 length: 15 amino acids. The CDR3 DNA reads as TGTGCCAGTAGTGTCCTGGGGGACAGGACCTACGAGCAGTACTTC. Amino acids: CASSVLGDRTYEQYF.

Details on this clone: The same CDR3 arises from other DNA sequences in this sample as well. The V gene is TRBV30, the J gene TRBJ1-5; D unresolved. The CDR3 has 13 residues. Deletions cut 0 bases from V and 5 bases from J, with 8 bases between. Germline V gene data show CDR1 as GTSNPN and CDR2 as SVGIG (reference sequence). DNA for the CDR3: TGTGCCTGGAGTGTGTTAGGAGATCAGCCCCAGCATTTT. Amino acid sequence: CAWSVLGDQPQHF.

This clone was recorded a few times. The rearrangement links TRBV15 to TRBJ1-2; TRBD1 agrees at 9 bases. Trimming cost V 4 bases and J 4 bases; bases outside gene matches: 4. CDR1 and CDR2 (germline): LNHNV, YYDKDF (reference sequence). CDR3 length: 14 amino acids. CDR3 residues: CATSTRQGVYGYTF. The CDR3 DNA reads as TGTGCCACCAGCACCAGACAGGGGGTCTATGGCTACACCTTC.

The chain recombines TRBV5-6 with TRBJ1-5; D is possibly TRBD1 (6 bases). Germline V gives CDR1 SGHDT, CDR2 YYEEEE. The CDR3 runs 16 residues. V lost 2 bases to trimming and J lost 4 bases, with 16 bases between them. The CDR3 nucleotides are TGTGCCAGCAGCTTTAGGGGGGGAAGTAGGAATCAGCCCCAGCATTTT. This sequence encodes CASSFRGGSRNQPQHF.